The 27 T cell receptor beta chains given below trace back to one sample, sequenced in a study of T cells expressing NK-cell markers. TCRdb reprocessed the 5' RACE reads, with one entry per CDR3 protein and no DNA. In total, the table holds 400,000 to 500,000 distinct CDR3 sequences. The sample taken for sequencing was blood T cells: a sorted CD56 or NKG2C T cell subset, CD4+ or CD8+ T cells, or bulk PBMC T cells (not recorded which). These receptors originate from a woman aged 18 to 75 in good health.

V and J are TRBV7-2 and TRBJ2-5; TCRdb's assignment of TRBD2 cannot be checked, as there is no DNA. Germline V gives CDR1 SGHTA, CDR2 FQGNSA. The CDR3 consists of 14 residues. CDR3 protein: CASSSRGGPETQYF.

The gene calls are TRBV29-1 and TRBJ1-5. The germline gives CDR1 SQVTM, CDR2 ANQGSEA. This CDR3 spans 13 amino acids. The CDR3 sequence is CSVGGGSNQPQHF. Variable domain in full (rest from reference TRBV29-1 and TRBJ1-5): SAVISQKPSRDICQRGTSLTIQCQVDSQVTMMFWYRQQPGQSLTLIATANQGSEATYESGFVIDKFPISRPNLTFSTLTVSNMSPEDSSIYLCSVGGGSNQPQHFGDGTRLSIL.

The chain combines TRBV7-2 with TRBJ2-3; checking the TCRdb D call of TRBD1 is not possible without DNA. In germline, CDR1 is SGHTA, CDR2 FQGNSA. The CDR3 sequence is 16 residues long. The CDR3 sequence: CASRKGGRGRSDTQYF.

V gene TRBV11-2 combines with J gene TRBJ2-3; TCRdb outputs TRBD1, but without DNA this stays unchecked. This CDR3 is built from 14 residues. Germline values: CDR1 SGHAT, CDR2 FQNNGV. This chain's CDR3 is CASSFGSAADTQYF.

The chain joins TRBV5-5 to TRBJ2-1; TCRdb designates TRBD1, a call that cannot be tested without DNA. This CDR3 is 12 amino acids long. Germline values: CDR1 SGHKS, CDR2 YYEKEE (reference sequence). The CDR3 sequence is CASSLDWDPQFF. The variable domain in full, completed from reference TRBV5-5 and TRBJ2-1, reads DAGVTQSPTHLIKTRGQQVTLRCSPISGHKSVSWYQQVLGQGPQFIFQYYEKEERGRGNFPDRFSARQFPNYSSELNVNALLLGDSALYLCASSLDWDPQFFGPGTRLTVL.

The rearrangement links TRBV6-5 to TRBJ2-1; absent DNA, TCRdb's TRBD2 call cannot be checked. This CDR3 has 15 residues. Germline CDR1 reads MNHEY; CDR2 reads SVGAGI. The CDR3 spells CASSSGTPSYNEQFF.

V is TRBV7-8 and J is TRBJ1-5. The CDR3 is made up of 13 amino acids. CDR1 is SGHVS, CDR2 FQNEAQ, per germline. CDR3 region: CASSLPDNQPQHF.

The CDR3 spells CASTATGVPTDTQYF. The gene calls are TRBV6-1 and TRBJ2-3; TCRdb's D call, TRBD1, is unchecked because there is no DNA. CDR1 and CDR2 from the germline V gene are MNHNS and SASEGT. The CDR3 spans 15 residues.

V gene TRBV20-1 combines with J gene TRBJ2-1; TCRdb's D gene call, TRBD2, goes unchecked for lack of DNA. This CDR3 comprises 18 residues. Germline V lookup: CDR1 DFQATT, CDR2 SNEGSKA (reference sequence). The CDR3 region is CSARGVPGLAGGPNEQFF.

The chain carries TRBV4-2 and TRBJ2-7; TCRdb's assignment of TRBD2 cannot be checked, as there is no DNA. Germline V gene lookup returns CDR1 LGHNA and CDR2 YNFKEQ. This CDR3 has 17 amino acids. The CDR3 reads CASSPQDFAGGPYEQYF.

This chain joins TRBV20-1 and TRBJ1-4. This CDR3 is 14 amino acids long. Germline values: CDR1 DFQATT, CDR2 SNEGSKA (reference sequence). CDR3 residues: CSARGDLTNEKLFF.

The chain uses TRBV5-4 and TRBJ2-3; TCRdb reports TRBD2, a call that lacks DNA to check it against. Germline V gene sequence: CDR1 SGHNT, CDR2 YYREEE (reference sequence). This CDR3 comprises 14 residues. The CDR3 loop is CASSLELAVDTQYF.

The J gene is TRBJ2-7, the V gene TRBV12-3 or TRBV12-4; TCRdb picks TRBD1, but there is no DNA to check that call. The CDR3 totals 17 residues. The CDR3 loop is CASSFRTGGFAGYEQYF.

The rearrangement joins TRBV6-8 to TRBJ2-4; absent DNA, TCRdb's TRBD1 call cannot be checked. Germline CDR1 is MNHGY and CDR2 is SAAAGT. The CDR3 runs to 16 residues. CDR3 protein: CASRAGTGRIKNIQYF.

The CDR3 region is CASDRYNEQFF. The chain uses TRBV2 and TRBJ2-1; lacking DNA, the TRBD1 call made by TCRdb goes unchecked. Germline V gene sequence: CDR1 SNHLY, CDR2 FYNNEI. This CDR3 has 11 amino acids.

This sequence joins TRBV5-6 and TRBJ1-2; absent DNA, TCRdb's TRBD1 call cannot be checked. CDR1 SGHDT and CDR2 YYEEEE come from the germline V gene. This CDR3 spans 15 amino acids. The CDR3 here is CASSLRGRANYGYTF.

The CDR3: CASSLGFEVQETQYF. V and J are TRBV7-6 and TRBJ2-5. The V gene's germline CDR1 is SGHVS and CDR2 FNYEAQ. This CDR3 is 15 amino acids long.

The rearrangement joins TRBV12-3 or TRBV12-4 to TRBJ1-1; the TCRdb D gene call, TRBD1, has no DNA to confirm it. This CDR3 is 15 amino acids long. CDR3 region: CASSLGGGVNTEAFF.

This chain links TRBV10-3 with TRBJ2-3; TCRdb's D call, TRBD1, is unchecked because there is no DNA. CDR3 length equals 16 residues. Germline values: CDR1 ENHRY, CDR2 SYGVKD. The CDR3 sequence: CAITPSNTGNTDTQYF.

This sequence joins TRBV20-1 and TRBJ2-5; TCRdb lists TRBD2, though no DNA is available to test this call. CDR1 and CDR2 from the germline V gene are DFQATT and SNEGSKA (reference sequence). CDR3 size: 16 residues. The chain's CDR3 is CSARDQSLAGVETQYF.

The V call is TRBV5-6, the J call TRBJ1-4; TCRdb gives TRBD1 as the D gene, but with no DNA this cannot be confirmed. The CDR3 extends over 17 amino acids. Germline V gene data show CDR1 as SGHDT and CDR2 as YYEEEE. The CDR3 spells CASSTRTAPRDNEKLFF.

The V gene is TRBV9, the J gene TRBJ2-5. Germline assignment: CDR1 SGDLS and CDR2 YYNGEE. The CDR3 spans 13 residues. Here the CDR3 reads CASSAYLQETQYF.

V gene TRBV7-6 combines with J gene TRBJ2-1; TCRdb gives TRBD1 as the D gene, but with no DNA this cannot be confirmed. Germline CDR1 is SGHVS and CDR2 is FNYEAQ. The length of the CDR3 is 18 residues. The CDR3 protein is CASSLPRHGGSSYNEQFF. Full variable domain (remainder filled in from reference TRBV7-6 and TRBJ2-1): GAGVSQSPRYKVTKRGQDVALRCDPISGHVSLYWYRQALGQGPEFLTYFNYEAQQDKSGLPNDRFSAERPEGSISTLTIQRTEQRDSAMYRCASSLPRHGGSSYNEQFFGPGTRLTVL.

This sequence joins TRBV6-2 or TRBV6-3 and TRBJ2-1; TCRdb's D gene call, TRBD2, goes unchecked for lack of DNA. The CDR3 consists of 15 residues. Per germline, CDR1 MNHEY and CDR2 SVGEGT. The CDR3 region is CASTPLFTSGSEQFF.

This sequence joins TRBV7-3 and TRBJ2-2. Per germline, CDR1 SGHTA and CDR2 FQGTGA. CDR3 size: 14 residues. CDR3 sequence reads: CASSLIKEAGELFF.

The gene calls are TRBV3-1 and TRBJ2-7; without DNA, the TCRdb call of TRBD1 cannot be checked. This CDR3 has 15 residues. Germline-derived CDR1 and CDR2 are LGHDT and YNNKEL (reference sequence). CDR3 residues: CASSQTGRPTYEQYF.

J is TRBJ1-6 and V is TRBV7-2; TCRdb indicates TRBD1, and absent DNA this call remains unverified. CDR3 size: 14 residues. Germline lookup yields CDR1 SGHTA and CDR2 FQGNSA. The chain's CDR3 is CASSLGGTGSPLHF.